This T cell receptor beta chain was found in a study of T cell clonality in common variable immunodeficiency. Study-wide results and limits: CVID subjects shared fewer TCRbeta clones than healthy controls did. The cause of increased CVID clonality remains unclear without subpopulation sequencing. In common variable immunodeficiency, TCR beta chains reportedly carried fewer deletions and N-nucleotide insertions.

Trimming took 5 bases from V and 6 from J; bases not matched to a gene: 11. The CDR3 is 15 residues long. The germline V gene has CDR1 SEHNR and CDR2 FQNEAQ (reference sequence). Clones were read by immunoSEQ multiplex PCR, and TCRdb kept only the in-frame ones, dropping some. Recorded here are just under 20,000 clones, none singletons. This clone was detected many times. The antigen remains undetermined. The sequenced fragment ends 3 residues before the CDR3 boundary, so the rest is inferred from the germline J gene. Both groups were predominantly of Caucasian heritage. CVID subjects had received replacement immunoglobulin for at least one year.

The material sequenced was peripheral blood mononuclear cells. The gene calls are TRBV7-9 and TRBJ2-7, with TRBD1 matching over 9 bases. This clonotype was sampled from a human donor with common variable immunodeficiency. Incomplete CDR3 DNA: TGTGCCAGCAGCGTTCCGGGACAGGGACCTTCCGAG. It encodes CASSVPGQGPSE. The whole CDR3 region reads CASSVPGQGPSEQYF.